This TCR beta chain was identified in a study of blood T cell repertoires in COVID-19. Overall study context: Acute-phase and convalescent COVID-19 samples originated in the United States, Italy and Spain.

This table comes from immunoSEQ multiplex PCR, and its TCRdb copy is limited to in-frame clones, with some not included. This sample has some 400,000 clones, with around 87% found just once. The sequence derives from a woman aged 55 to 70 with COVID-19, enrolled during active disease. Sequenced input: peripheral blood.

DNA of the CDR3: TGTGCCAGCAGTTTATATGGGACAGTTTACACCGGGGAGCTGTTTTTT. The encoded protein is CASSLYGTVYTGELFF. This sequence joins TRBV28 and TRBJ2-2, with 7 bases aligning to TRBD1. This CDR3 region has 16 residues. The V gene's germline CDR1 is MDHEN and CDR2 SYDVKM. V dropped 1 base and J dropped 3; count of bases not matched to a gene: 5.